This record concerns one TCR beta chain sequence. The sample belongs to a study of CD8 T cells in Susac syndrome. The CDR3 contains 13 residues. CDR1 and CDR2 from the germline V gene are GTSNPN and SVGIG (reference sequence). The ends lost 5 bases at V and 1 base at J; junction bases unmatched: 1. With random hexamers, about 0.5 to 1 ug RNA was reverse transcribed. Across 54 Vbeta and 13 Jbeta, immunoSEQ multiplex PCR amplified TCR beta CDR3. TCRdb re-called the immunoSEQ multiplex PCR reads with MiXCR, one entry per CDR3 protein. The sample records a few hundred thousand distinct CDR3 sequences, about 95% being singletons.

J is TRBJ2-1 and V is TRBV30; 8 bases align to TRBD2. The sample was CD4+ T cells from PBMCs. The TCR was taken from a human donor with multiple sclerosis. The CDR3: CAWAGGSYNEQFF. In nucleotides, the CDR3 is TGTGCCTGGGCGGGAGGATCCTACAATGAGCAGTTCTTC.